These 3 T cell receptor beta chains share one sample of origin, sequenced in a study of identical twins. Via MiXCR, TCRdb re-called the 5' RACE reads, giving one row per CDR3 protein. Of about 690,000 distinct CDR3 sequences in the sample, roughly 20% were seen once. In addition, the sample was reused for a study of T cells expressing NK-cell markers.

The sequenced sample was PBMCs. The receptor source for this set is a woman aged 18-29 years in good health.

This clonotype was seen a few times. The chain couples TRBV20-1 to TRBJ2-7; a weak D match, TRBD1 (6 bases). Trimming shortened V by 6 bases and J by 4 bases, and 19 bases separated the two germline ends. Per the germline V gene, CDR1 is DFQATT and CDR2 is SNEGSKA (reference sequence). This CDR3 contains 14 residues. CDR3 DNA sequence: TGCAGTGCCCCCGAACCTTCACAGGGTTACGAGCAGTACTTC. It is translated as CSAPEPSQGYEQYF.

The V and J genes are TRBV11-3 and TRBJ1-1; D gene ambiguous. The germline V gene encodes CDR1 SGHNT and CDR2 YENEEA. Trimming shortened V by 5 bases and J by 1 base, and 8 bases separated the two germline ends. There are 13 residues in the CDR3. CDR3 nucleotide sequence: TGTGCCAGCAGCCATCAGGAGAACACTGAAGCTTTCTTT. Translated: CASSHQENTEAFF.

This chain joins TRBV12-3 or TRBV12-4 and TRBJ2-7, with D hard to call. This CDR3 comprises 13 residues. Trimming removed 5 bases from V and 7 bases from J, with 15 bases in between. For the CDR3, the DNA is TGTGCCAGCAGTCCGGACGCAGGTCATGAGCAGTACTTC. This gives the protein CASSPDAGHEQYF.